These T cell receptor beta chains were read from a single sample in a study of human T cells and chemical hapten exposure. MiXCR, run by TCRdb on the RACE reads, gives a single entry per CDR3 protein. The repertoire holds 330,000 or so distinct CDR3 sequences, with nearly 6.5% as singletons. The sample was whole blood, taken in connection with sensitization to the hapten diphenylcyclopropenone (DPC). These receptor sequences come from a woman aged 18-29 years with alopecia areata. Some clones in this sample may be carry-over from other donors' samples. The conserved cysteine and the conserved F or W are not part of the CDR3 here.

CDR3 length,J gene,V gene,CDR3 protein
13,TRBJ1-1,TRBV6-1,ASSEYSQRGTEAF
14,TRBJ2-6,TRBV7-2,ASSLSGGTGANVLT
12,TRBJ1-4,TRBV7-2,ASTRPDRAEKLF
13,TRBJ1-2,TRBV4-1,ASSRVGTGGGGYT
15,TRBJ1-6,TRBV6-5,ATRSLTGALGFGPLH
14,TRBJ1-3,TRBV6-5,ATSYHDGGTGNTIY
12,TRBJ1-2,TRBV28,ASSSDYRGYGYT
13,TRBJ2-1,TRBV18,ASSPLSGGDNEQF
13,TRBJ2-7,TRBV11-2,ASSLEAQGTYEQY
15,TRBJ1-1,TRBV10-3,AISSLRGRRGSTEAF
16,TRBJ2-6,TRBV3-1,ASSLRGTGYSGANVLT
12,TRBJ2-7,TRBV20-1,SASPGTHSYEQY
13,TRBJ1-6,TRBV2,ATLDGTGYNSPLH
12,TRBJ2-2,TRBV12-3/TRBV12-4,ASSVDRATGELF
10,TRBJ2-7,TRBV7-9,ASSSAQYEQY
15,TRBJ2-3,TRBV27,ASSFWSSGVSTDTQY
13,TRBJ2-3,TRBV10-3,AISAPDLSTDTQY
11,TRBJ1-1,TRBV6-2/TRBV6-3,ASRKSADSEAF
12,TRBJ2-7,TRBV12-3/TRBV12-4,ASSFSRVDREQY
12,TRBJ2-3,TRBV20-1,SARRAVGTDTQY
13,TRBJ1-1,TRBV6-5,ASSYPGQGKAEAF
10,TRBJ2-3,TRBV29-1,SVEPGRDTQY
13,TRBJ2-3,TRBV6-1,ASSELSGGTDTQY
14,TRBJ2-3,TRBV12-3/TRBV12-4,ASSGVERDSTDTQY
13,TRBJ1-6,TRBV6-5,ASSPNPGYNSPLH
14,TRBJ1-1,TRBV4-2,ASSPGTGVKNTEAF
13,TRBJ2-2,TRBV10-3,AIKSGYQDTGELF
15,TRBJ1-5,TRBV6-1,ASSGPGQSNSNQPQH
12,TRBJ1-2,TRBV15,ATSGLGDSKGYT
12,TRBJ2-3,TRBV5-5,ASSYRTSTDTQY
11,TRBJ1-1,TRBV18,ASSSFGDTEAF
13,TRBJ2-5,TRBV5-1,ASRSRGTYQETQY
8,TRBJ1-2,TRBV29-1,SVGSPSYT
9,TRBJ1-1,TRBV28,ATRGGDEAF
14,TRBJ2-7,TRBV7-2,ASSLAASGAQYEQY
11,TRBJ2-5,TRBV6-4,ASSETEQETQY
15,TRBJ2-2,TRBV29-1,SVVGAGQGRSTGELF
11,TRBJ1-5,TRBV7-9,ASSLTLREPQH
13,TRBJ1-4,TRBV9,ASSAQGQGGEKLF
13,TRBJ1-6,TRBV5-1,ASSLEDQVHSPLH
10,TRBJ2-1,TRBV11-2,ASSSTSVEEF
10,TRBJ2-7,TRBV5-1,ASSLERNEQY
11,TRBJ2-1,TRBV28,ASSSDVRAEQF
18,TRBJ2-3,TRBV9,ASSVAGGGVPPRGTDTQY
11,TRBJ1-1,TRBV5-1,ASTFTGDTEAF